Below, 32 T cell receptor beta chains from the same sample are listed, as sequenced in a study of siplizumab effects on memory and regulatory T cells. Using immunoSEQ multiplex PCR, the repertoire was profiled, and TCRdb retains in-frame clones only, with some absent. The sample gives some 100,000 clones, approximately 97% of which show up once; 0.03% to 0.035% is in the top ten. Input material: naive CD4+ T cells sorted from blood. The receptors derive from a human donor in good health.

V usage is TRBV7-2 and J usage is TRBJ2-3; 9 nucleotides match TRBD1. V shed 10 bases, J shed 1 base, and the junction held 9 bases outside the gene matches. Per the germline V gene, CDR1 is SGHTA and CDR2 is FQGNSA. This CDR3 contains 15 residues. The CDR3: CATPPGQGRTDTQYF. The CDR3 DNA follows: TGTGCCACCCCTCCGGGACAGGGTCGCACAGATACGCAGTATTTT.

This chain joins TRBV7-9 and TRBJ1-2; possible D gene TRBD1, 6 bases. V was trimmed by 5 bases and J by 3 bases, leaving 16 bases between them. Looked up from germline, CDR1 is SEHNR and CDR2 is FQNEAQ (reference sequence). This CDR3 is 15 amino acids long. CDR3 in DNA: TGTGCCAGCAGCCCAAGGGACACGGGGTACTATGGCTACACCTTC. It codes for CASSPRDTGYYGYTF.

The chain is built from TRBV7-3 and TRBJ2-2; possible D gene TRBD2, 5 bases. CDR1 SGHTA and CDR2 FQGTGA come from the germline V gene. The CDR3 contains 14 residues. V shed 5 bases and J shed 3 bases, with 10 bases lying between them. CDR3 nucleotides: TGTGCCAGCAGCAATGGACTTGACACCGGGGAGCTGTTTTTT. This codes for CASSNGLDTGELFF.

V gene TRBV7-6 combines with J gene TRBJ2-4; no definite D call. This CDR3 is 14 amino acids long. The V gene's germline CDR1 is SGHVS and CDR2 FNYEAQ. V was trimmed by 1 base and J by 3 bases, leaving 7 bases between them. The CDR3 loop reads CASSLGTNKNIQYF. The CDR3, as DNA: TGTGCCAGCAGCTTAGGTACGAACAAAAACATTCAGTACTTC.

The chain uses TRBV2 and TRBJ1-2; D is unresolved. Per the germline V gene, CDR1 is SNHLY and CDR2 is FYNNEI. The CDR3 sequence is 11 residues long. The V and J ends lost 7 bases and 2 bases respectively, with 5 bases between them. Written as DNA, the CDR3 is TGTGCCAGCATGCACAACTATGGCTACACCTTC. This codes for CASMHNYGYTF.

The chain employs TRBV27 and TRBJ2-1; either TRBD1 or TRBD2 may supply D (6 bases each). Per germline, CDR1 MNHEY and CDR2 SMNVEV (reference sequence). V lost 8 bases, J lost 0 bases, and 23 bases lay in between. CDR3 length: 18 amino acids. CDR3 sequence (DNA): TGTGCCAGCCAACCCCCCTTAACGGGGGCCCTCTCCTACAATGAGCAGTTCTTC. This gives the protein CASQPPLTGALSYNEQFF.

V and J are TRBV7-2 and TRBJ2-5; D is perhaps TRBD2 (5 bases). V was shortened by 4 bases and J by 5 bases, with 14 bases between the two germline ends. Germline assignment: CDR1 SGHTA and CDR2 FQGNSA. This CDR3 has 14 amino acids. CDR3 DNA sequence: TGTGCCAGCAGCTCCCCCGGTACGGGGGAGACCCAGTACTTC. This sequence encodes CASSSPGTGETQYF. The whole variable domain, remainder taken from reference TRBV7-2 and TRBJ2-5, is GAGVSQSPSNKVTEKGKDVELRCDPISGHTALYWYRQSLGQGLEFLIYFQGNSAPDKSGLPSDRFSAERTGGSVSTLTIQRTQQEDSAVYLCASSSPGTGETQYFGPGTRLLVL.

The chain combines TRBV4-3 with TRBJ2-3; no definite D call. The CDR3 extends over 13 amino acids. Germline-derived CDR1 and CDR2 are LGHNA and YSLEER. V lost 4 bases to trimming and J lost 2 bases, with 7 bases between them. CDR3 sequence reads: CASSRGNTDTQYF. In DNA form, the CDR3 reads TGCGCCAGCAGCCGGGGTAACACAGATACGCAGTATTTT.

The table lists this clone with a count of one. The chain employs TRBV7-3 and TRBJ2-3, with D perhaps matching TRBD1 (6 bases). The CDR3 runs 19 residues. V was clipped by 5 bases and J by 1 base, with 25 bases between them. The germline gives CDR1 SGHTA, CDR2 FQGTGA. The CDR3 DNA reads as TGTGCCAGCAGCGCTCGTCCCCTGGGCACAGGGATGGGCACAGATACGCAGTATTTT. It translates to CASSARPLGTGMGTDTQYF. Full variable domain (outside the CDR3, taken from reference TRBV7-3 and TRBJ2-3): GAGVSQTPSNKVTEKGKYVELRCDPISGHTALYWYRQSLGQGPEFLIYFQGTGAADDSGLPNDRFFAVRPEGSVSTLKIQRTERGDSAVYLCASSARPLGTGMGTDTQYFGPGTRLTVL.

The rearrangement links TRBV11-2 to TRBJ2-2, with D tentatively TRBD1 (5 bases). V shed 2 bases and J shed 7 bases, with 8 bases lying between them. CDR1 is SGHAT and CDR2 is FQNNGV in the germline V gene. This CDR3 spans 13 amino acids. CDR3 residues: CASSLLRGGELFF. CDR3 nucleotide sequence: TGTGCCAGCAGCTTATTAAGGGGCGGGGAGCTGTTTTTT.

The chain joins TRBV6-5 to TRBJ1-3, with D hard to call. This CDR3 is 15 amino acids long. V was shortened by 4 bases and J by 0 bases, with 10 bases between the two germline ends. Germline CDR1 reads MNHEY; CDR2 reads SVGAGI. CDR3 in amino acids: CASSFRGSSGNTIYF. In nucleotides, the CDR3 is TGTGCCAGCAGTTTTAGAGGTAGCTCTGGAAACACCATATATTTT.

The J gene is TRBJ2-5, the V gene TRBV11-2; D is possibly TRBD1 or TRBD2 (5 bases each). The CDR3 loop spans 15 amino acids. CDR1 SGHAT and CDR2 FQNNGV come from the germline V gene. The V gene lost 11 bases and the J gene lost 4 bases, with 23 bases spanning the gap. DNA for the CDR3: TGTGCCTCCCGCCGGCCCGGGGCCCTGGGAGAGACCCAGTACTTC. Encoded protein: CASRRPGALGETQYF.

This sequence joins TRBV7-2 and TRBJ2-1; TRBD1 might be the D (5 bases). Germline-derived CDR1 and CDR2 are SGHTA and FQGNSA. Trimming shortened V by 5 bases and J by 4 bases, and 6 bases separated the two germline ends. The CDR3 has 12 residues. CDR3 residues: CASSPGYNEQFF. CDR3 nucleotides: TGTGCCAGCAGCCCAGGGTACAATGAGCAGTTCTTC.

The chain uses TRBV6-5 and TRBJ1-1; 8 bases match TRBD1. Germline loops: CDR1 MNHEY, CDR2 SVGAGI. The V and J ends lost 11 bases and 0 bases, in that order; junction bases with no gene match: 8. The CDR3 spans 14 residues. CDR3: CAVRQGQVNTEAFF. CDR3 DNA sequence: TGTGCCGTACGACAGGGACAGGTGAACACTGAAGCTTTCTTT.

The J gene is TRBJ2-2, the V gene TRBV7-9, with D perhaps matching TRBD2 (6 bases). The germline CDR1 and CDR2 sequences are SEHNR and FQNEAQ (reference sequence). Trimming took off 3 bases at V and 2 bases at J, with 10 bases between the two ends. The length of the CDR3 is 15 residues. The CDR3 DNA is TGTGCCAGCAGCTTCCGGGACTTCAACACCGGGGAGCTGTTTTTT. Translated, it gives CASSFRDFNTGELFF. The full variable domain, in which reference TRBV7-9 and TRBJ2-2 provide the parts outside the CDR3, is DTGVSQNPRHKITKRGQNVTFRCDPISEHNRLYWYRQTLGQGPEFLTYFQNEAQLEKSRLLSDRFSAERPKGSFSTLEIQRTEQGDSAMYLCASSFRDFNTGELFFGEGSRLTVL.

The CDR3 DNA follows: TGTGCCAGTAGTATCGGGACGGCCAGCAATCAGCCCCAGCATTTT. Encoded protein: CASSIGTASNQPQHF. This chain links TRBV19 with TRBJ1-5; possible D gene TRBD1, 5 bases. Germline V CDR1 and CDR2: LNHDA, SQIVND (reference sequence). The ends were cut back, 3 bases at V and 1 base at J, with 10 bases in the middle. CDR3 length: 15 residues.

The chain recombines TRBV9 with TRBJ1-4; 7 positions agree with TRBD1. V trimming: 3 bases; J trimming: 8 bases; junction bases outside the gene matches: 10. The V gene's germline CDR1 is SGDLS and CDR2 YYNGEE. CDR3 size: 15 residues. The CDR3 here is CASSDSGGVEEKLFF. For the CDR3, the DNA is TGTGCCAGCAGCGACTCAGGGGGAGTTGAGGAAAAACTGTTTTTT.

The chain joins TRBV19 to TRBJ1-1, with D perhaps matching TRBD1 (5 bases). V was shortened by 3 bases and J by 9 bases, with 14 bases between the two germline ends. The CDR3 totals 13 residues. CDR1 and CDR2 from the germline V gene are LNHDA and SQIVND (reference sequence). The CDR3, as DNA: TGTGCCAGTAGTATTGGACTGGGGGGGAAAGCTTTCTTT. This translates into CASSIGLGGKAFF.

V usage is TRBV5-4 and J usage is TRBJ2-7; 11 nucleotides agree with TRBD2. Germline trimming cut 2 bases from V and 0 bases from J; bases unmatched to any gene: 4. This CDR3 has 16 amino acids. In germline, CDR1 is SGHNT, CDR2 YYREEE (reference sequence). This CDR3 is CASSFSSGGASYEQYF. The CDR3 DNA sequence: TGTGCCAGCAGCTTTAGTAGCGGGGGGGCCTCCTACGAGCAGTACTTC.

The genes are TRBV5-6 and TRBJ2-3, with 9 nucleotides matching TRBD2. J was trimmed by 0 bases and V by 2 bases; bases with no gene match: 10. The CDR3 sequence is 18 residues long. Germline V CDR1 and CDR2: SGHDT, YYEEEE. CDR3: CASSFVTSGSTSTDTQYF. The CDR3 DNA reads TGTGCCAGCAGCTTTGTTACTAGCGGGTCGACTAGCACAGATACGCAGTATTTT.

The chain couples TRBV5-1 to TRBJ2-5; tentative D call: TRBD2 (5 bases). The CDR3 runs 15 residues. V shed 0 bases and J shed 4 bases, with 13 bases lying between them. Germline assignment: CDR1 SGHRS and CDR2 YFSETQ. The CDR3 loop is CASSLGSASRETQYF. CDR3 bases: TGCGCCAGCAGCTTGGGCTCTGCTAGCAGAGAGACCCAGTACTTC.

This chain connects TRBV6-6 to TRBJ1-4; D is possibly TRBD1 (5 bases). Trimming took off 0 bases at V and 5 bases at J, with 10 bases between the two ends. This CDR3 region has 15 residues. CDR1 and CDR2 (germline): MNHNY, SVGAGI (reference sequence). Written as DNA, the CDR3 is TGTGCCAGCAGTTACTCGAGGCAGGGAAATGAAAAACTGTTTTTT. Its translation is CASSYSRQGNEKLFF.

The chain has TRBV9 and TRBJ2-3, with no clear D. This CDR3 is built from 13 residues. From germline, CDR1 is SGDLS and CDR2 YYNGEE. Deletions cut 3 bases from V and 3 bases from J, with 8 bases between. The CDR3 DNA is TGTGCCAGCAGCGAGGGTGGTACAGATACGCAGTATTTT. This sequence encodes CASSEGGTDTQYF.

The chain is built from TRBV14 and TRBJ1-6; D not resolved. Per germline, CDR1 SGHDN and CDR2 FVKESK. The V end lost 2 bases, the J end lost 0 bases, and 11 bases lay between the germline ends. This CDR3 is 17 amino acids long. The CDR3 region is CASSQSYGYSYNSPLHF. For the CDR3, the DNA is TGTGCCAGCAGCCAATCGTATGGATACTCCTATAATTCACCCCTCCACTTT.

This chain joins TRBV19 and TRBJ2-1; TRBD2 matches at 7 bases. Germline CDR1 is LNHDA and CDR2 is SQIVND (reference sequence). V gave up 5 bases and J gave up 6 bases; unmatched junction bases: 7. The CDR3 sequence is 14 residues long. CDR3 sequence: CASSWTSLGNEQFF. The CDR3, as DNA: TGTGCCAGTAGTTGGACTAGTCTAGGCAATGAGCAGTTCTTC. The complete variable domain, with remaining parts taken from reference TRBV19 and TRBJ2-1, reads DGGITQSPKYLFRKEGQNVTLSCEQNLNHDAMYWYRQDPGQGLRLIYYSQIVNDFQKGDIAEGYSVSREKKESFPLTVTSAQKNPTAFYLCASSWTSLGNEQFFGPGTRLTVL.

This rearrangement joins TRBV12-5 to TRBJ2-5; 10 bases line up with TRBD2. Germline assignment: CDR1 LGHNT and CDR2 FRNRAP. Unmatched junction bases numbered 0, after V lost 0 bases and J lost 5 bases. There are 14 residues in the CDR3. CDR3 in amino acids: CASGLVSGGETQYF. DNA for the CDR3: TGTGCTAGTGGTTTGGTTAGCGGGGGGGAGACCCAGTACTTC.

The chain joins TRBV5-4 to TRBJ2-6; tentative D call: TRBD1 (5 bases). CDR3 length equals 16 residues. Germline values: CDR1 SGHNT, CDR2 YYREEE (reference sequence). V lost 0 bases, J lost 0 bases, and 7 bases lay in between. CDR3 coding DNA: TGTGCCAGCAGCTTGGGGACAAGCTCTGGGGCCAACGTCCTGACTTTC. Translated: CASSLGTSSGANVLTF.

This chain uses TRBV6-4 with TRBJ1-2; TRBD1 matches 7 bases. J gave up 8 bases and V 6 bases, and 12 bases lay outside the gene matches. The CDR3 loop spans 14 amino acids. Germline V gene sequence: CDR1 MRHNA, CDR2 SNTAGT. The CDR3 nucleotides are TGTGCCAGCAGACAGACAGGGAGCCTAAGGGGCTACACCTTC. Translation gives CASRQTGSLRGYTF.

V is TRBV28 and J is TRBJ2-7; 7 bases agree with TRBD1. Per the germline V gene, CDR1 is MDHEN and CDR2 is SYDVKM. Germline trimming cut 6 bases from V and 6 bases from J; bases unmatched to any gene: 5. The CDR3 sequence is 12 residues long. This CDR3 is CASRGTVSEQYF. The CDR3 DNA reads TGTGCCAGCAGGGGGACAGTCTCCGAGCAGTACTTC.

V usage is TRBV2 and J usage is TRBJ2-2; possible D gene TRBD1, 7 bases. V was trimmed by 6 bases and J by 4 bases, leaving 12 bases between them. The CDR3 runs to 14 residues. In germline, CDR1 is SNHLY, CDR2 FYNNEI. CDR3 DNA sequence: TGTGCCAGCAGGTTCCAGGGGGGCACCGGGGAGCTGTTTTTT. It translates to CASRFQGGTGELFF.

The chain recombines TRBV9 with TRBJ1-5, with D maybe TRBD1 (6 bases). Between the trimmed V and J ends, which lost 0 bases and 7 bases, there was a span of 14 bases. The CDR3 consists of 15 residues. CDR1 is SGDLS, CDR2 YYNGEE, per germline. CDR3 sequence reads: CASSVGQGQGQPQHF. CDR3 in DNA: TGTGCCAGCAGCGTAGGCCAGGGGCAGGGGCAGCCCCAGCATTTT. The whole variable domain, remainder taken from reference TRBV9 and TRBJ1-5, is DSGVTQTPKHLITATGQRVTLRCSPRSGDLSVYWYQQSLDQGLQFLIQYYNGEERAKGNILERFSAQQFPDLHSELNLSSLELGDSALYFCASSVGQGQGQPQHFGDGTRLSIL.

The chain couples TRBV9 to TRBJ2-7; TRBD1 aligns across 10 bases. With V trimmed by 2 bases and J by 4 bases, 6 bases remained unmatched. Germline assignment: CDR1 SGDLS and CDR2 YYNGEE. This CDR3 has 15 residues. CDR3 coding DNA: TGTGCCAGCAGCGTCTTGACAGGGGGCTTGTACGAGCAGTACTTC. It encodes CASSVLTGGLYEQYF.